The source of this TCR beta chain is a study of blood T cells in healthy people across ages. A second roughly 7 to 12 cycle PCR used barcoded and J-beta primers. TCRdb re-analysed the 5' RACE reads in MiXCR, keeping a single row per CDR3 protein. The sample holds over 600,000 distinct CDR3 sequences; about 47% are singletons and the top ten take 18%. The CDR3 runs 15 residues. Germline CDR1 is DFQATT and CDR2 is SNEGSKA (reference sequence). V gave up 4 bases and J gave up 10 bases, with 26 bases separating them. Sequencing was done on a sample of blood. The origin of this receptor is a man older than 75 in good health. The chain uses TRBV20-1 and TRBJ2-7; D tentatively reads TRBD1 or TRBD2 (5 bases each). CDR3 DNA: TGCAGTGCTAATGGGGGAGTAGGTTTTAAGGAGACACAGTACTTC. This encodes CSANGGVGFKETQYF.